What follows are 28 T cell receptor beta chains derived from one specimen sequenced in a study of identifying expanded T cells in peripheral blood. Profiling relied on immunoSEQ multiplex PCR, and the TCRdb table lists in-frame clones only, not all of them. The sample gives 45,000 to 60,000 clones, over 75% of which show up once; approximately 15% is in the top ten. Sequencing was performed on blood. All receptors derive from a person aged 18-70 years in good health.

This rearrangement joins TRBV2 to TRBJ1-2, with D unclear. From germline, CDR1 is SNHLY and CDR2 FYNNEI. Trimming stripped 4 bases from V and 6 bases from J, with 12 bases between. The CDR3 length is 13 residues. The CDR3 nucleotides read TGTGCCAGCAGTGTTATAGGGTCCAATGGCTACACCTTC. Its protein product is CASSVIGSNGYTF.

The chain joins TRBV4-2 to TRBJ1-2; D not resolved. V was cut by 4 bases and J by 8 bases, with 17 bases left in between. Germline CDR1 and CDR2: LGHNA and YNFKEQ. The CDR3 loop spans 14 amino acids. The CDR3 nucleotides read TGTGCCAGCAGCCGCCCGGGCGGCGTGGCGGGCTACACCTTC. This translates into CASSRPGGVAGYTF.

The V call is TRBV7-7, the J call TRBJ2-5, with 8 bases fitting TRBD2. CDR3 length: 15 residues. With 2 bases clipped from V and 3 bases from J, the junction kept 5 bases outside the gene matches. In germline, CDR1 is SSHAT, CDR2 FNYEAQ (reference sequence). This chain's CDR3 is CASSLKGGLEETQYF. In nucleotides, the CDR3 is TGTGCCAGCAGCTTAAAGGGGGGACTAGAAGAGACCCAGTACTTC.

CDR3 sequence (DNA): TGCGCCAGCAGCTTGCTACAGGGTTTCAACAATGAGCAGTTCTTC. Amino acids: CASSLLQGFNNEQFF. The chain uses TRBV5-1 and TRBJ2-1; possible D gene TRBD1, 6 bases. Trimming took 1 base from V and 5 from J, leaving 13 bases between them. Germline CDR1 SGHRS, CDR2 YFSETQ. The CDR3 contains 15 residues.

The chain is built from TRBV19 and TRBJ2-5, with D maybe TRBD2 (6 bases). The germline V and J ends were trimmed by 1 base and 7 bases, with 19 bases remaining between them. Germline CDR1 is LNHDA and CDR2 is SQIVND (reference sequence). The CDR3 sequence is 16 residues long. For the CDR3, the DNA is TGTGCCAGTAGTATAGCCCTGGAGGGCGCTTTTGGGACCCAGTACTTC. It codes for CASSIALEGAFGTQYF.

V gene TRBV27 combines with J gene TRBJ1-2, with 8 bases fitting TRBD1. The CDR3 runs 15 residues. Losses at the gene ends were 6 bases for V and 4 bases for J; bases not matched to a gene: 10. Germline lookup yields CDR1 MNHEY and CDR2 SMNVEV (reference sequence). The CDR3 reads CASSKRTGPTYGYTF. CDR3 in DNA: TGTGCCAGCAGCAAAAGGACAGGGCCCACCTATGGCTACACCTTC.

The chain joins TRBV11-2 to TRBJ2-5, with no clear D. Germline-derived CDR1 and CDR2 are SGHAT and FQNNGV. This CDR3 is built from 13 residues. Trimming took 7 bases from V and 5 from J, leaving 14 bases between them. For the CDR3, the DNA is TGTGCCAGCACCGTCGAGGTGGGCGAGACCCAGTACTTC. Residues: CASTVEVGETQYF.

The genes are TRBV30 and TRBJ2-3; perhaps TRBD1 as D (6 bases). Trimming left V 5 bases short and J 3 bases short, with 9 bases between. Germline V gives CDR1 GTSNPN, CDR2 SVGIG (reference sequence). This CDR3 is 12 amino acids long. CDR3 sequence reads: CAWERGTDTQYF. The DNA of the CDR3 is TGTGCCTGGGAGAGGGGGACAGATACGCAGTATTTT.

This chain uses TRBV5-4 with TRBJ1-1; D gene uncertain. The CDR3 is made up of 12 amino acids. Trimming shortened V by 5 bases and J by 2 bases, and 7 bases separated the two germline ends. The germline CDR1 and CDR2 sequences are SGHNT and YYREEE (reference sequence). CDR3 DNA sequence: TGTGCCAGCAGTAACATAAACACTGAAGCTTTCTTT. Encoded protein: CASSNINTEAFF. The entire variable domain, with the rest obtained from reference TRBV5-4 and TRBJ1-1, is as follows: ETGVTQSPTHLIKTRGQQVTLRCSSQSGHNTVSWYQQALGQGPQFIFQYYREEENGRGNFPPRFSGLQFPNYSSELNVNALELDDSALYLCASSNINTEAFFGQGTRLTVV.

The chain employs TRBV2 and TRBJ2-1, with D hard to call. The CDR3 is made up of 13 amino acids. Germline loops: CDR1 SNHLY, CDR2 FYNNEI. With 10 bases removed from V and 9 bases from J, the gap between germline ends came to 19 bases. The CDR3: CATDAGPNSEQFF. The CDR3 coding sequence is TGTGCCACCGACGCCGGGCCTAATAGTGAGCAGTTCTTC.

This clone occurred once. The chain links TRBV11-1 to TRBJ2-6; 7 bases agree with TRBD2. CDR1 SGHAT and CDR2 FQDESV come from the germline V gene (reference sequence). V trimming: 8 bases; J trimming: 0 bases; junction bases outside the gene matches: 10. CDR3 length: 17 amino acids. CDR3 sequence (DNA): TGTGCCAGCTCCGAACCGGGGGGAACCTCTGGGGCCAACGTCCTGACTTTC. It is translated as CASSEPGGTSGANVLTF.

This clone has a handful of counts. This chain links TRBV11-3 with TRBJ2-3, with 8 bases matching TRBD1. Germline CDR1 and CDR2: SGHNT and YENEEA. The CDR3 consists of 16 residues. J was trimmed by 1 base and V by 5 bases; bases with no gene match: 8. CDR3 coding DNA: TGTGCCAGCAGCAATTGGACAGGGTGGGGCACAGATACGCAGTATTTT. Encoded protein: CASSNWTGWGTDTQYF. The full variable domain, in which reference TRBV11-3 and TRBJ2-3 provide the parts outside the CDR3, is EAGVVQSPRYKIIEKKQPVAFWCNPISGHNTLYWYLQNLGQGPELLIRYENEEAVDDSQLPKDRFSAERLKGVDSTLKIQPAELGDSAVYLCASSNWTGWGTDTQYFGPGTRLTVL.

This clone came up a few times. The chain combines TRBV27 with TRBJ1-5; 7 bases are a match to TRBD1. The germline V gene encodes CDR1 MNHEY and CDR2 SMNVEV (reference sequence). V shed 6 bases, J shed 2 bases, and the junction held 7 bases outside the gene matches. The CDR3 has 15 residues. The CDR3 DNA is TGTGCCAGCAGCCGACAGGGTTTGGGCAATCAGCCCCAGCATTTT. Its translation: CASSRQGLGNQPQHF.

The chain joins TRBV5-6 to TRBJ2-1; tentatively, D is TRBD2 (6 bases). There are 13 residues in the CDR3. Germline V gives CDR1 SGHDT, CDR2 YYEEEE. V was pared by 4 bases and J by 11 bases, with 16 bases between. CDR3 in DNA: TGTGCCAGCAGCGCTACCTTGACTAGACAGCAGTTCTTC. This encodes CASSATLTRQQFF.

The chain recombines TRBV5-3 with TRBJ2-7; TRBD1 agrees at 12 bases. TRBV5-3 is marked as an open reading frame, function uncertain. CDR3 length: 23 residues. Trimming took 0 bases from V and 0 from J; bases not matched to a gene: 22. As DNA, the CDR3 is TGTGCCAGAAGCTTGGATGTCCACCCTTTTGGGACAGGGGGCCGAACGGGCTCCTACGAGCAGTACGTC. Translation: CARSLDVHPFGTGGRTGSYEQYV.

This clone was detected only a few times. This chain connects TRBV18 to TRBJ1-4; D remains unclear. Germline loops: CDR1 KGHSH, CDR2 LQKENI. The CDR3 is 17 residues long. Trimming stripped 2 bases from V and 5 bases from J, with 18 bases between. Written as DNA, the CDR3 is TGTGCCAGCTCACCATTCGGCCGTCCCTCTGGGAATGAAAAACTGTTTTTT. It translates to CASSPFGRPSGNEKLFF. Full variable domain (outside the CDR3, taken from reference TRBV18 and TRBJ1-4): NAGVMQNPRHLVRRRGQEARLRCSPMKGHSHVYWYRQLPEEGLKFMVYLQKENIIDESGMPKERFSAEFPKEGPSILRIQQVVRGDSAAYFCASSPFGRPSGNEKLFFGSGTQLSVL.

The chain couples TRBV4-1 to TRBJ2-5; D tentatively fits TRBD1 or TRBD2 (5 bases each). The germline V gene has CDR1 MGHRA and CDR2 YSYEKL. The V end lost 0 bases, the J end lost 7 bases, and 9 bases lay between the germline ends. The CDR3 is 13 amino acids. The CDR3 bases are TGCGCCAGCAGCCAAGAATCCGGGACGACCCAGTACTTC. It encodes CASSQESGTTQYF.

V gene TRBV18 combines with J gene TRBJ1-1; 8 positions agree with TRBD1. The CDR3 extends over 14 amino acids. Germline V gene lookup returns CDR1 KGHSH and CDR2 LQKENI. V gave up 4 bases and J gave up 4 bases; unmatched junction bases: 5. CDR3 sequence reads: CASSQVTGGTEAFF. For the CDR3, the DNA is TGTGCCAGCTCACAGGTTACAGGGGGCACTGAAGCTTTCTTT.

The genes are TRBV6-1 and TRBJ2-3; D call uncertain. V lost 2 bases to trimming and J lost 4 bases, with 4 bases between them. Germline V gene sequence: CDR1 MNHNS, CDR2 SASEGT. The CDR3 length is 12 residues. The CDR3 nucleotides read TGTGCCAGCAGTGAAAGGGCAGATACGCAGTATTTT. Protein: CASSERADTQYF.

The chain uses TRBV5-1 and TRBJ1-2, with D tentatively TRBD1 (6 bases). Trimming shortened V by 5 bases and J by 6 bases, and 20 bases separated the two germline ends. This CDR3 contains 15 residues. The germline V gene encodes CDR1 SGHRS and CDR2 YFSETQ. CDR3 residues: CASRGEGRGGNGYTF. CDR3 DNA sequence: TGCGCCAGCAGGGGGGAAGGCAGGGGCGGTAATGGCTACACCTTC.

V is TRBV4-1 and J is TRBJ2-2, with D possibly being TRBD2 (5 bases). Germline V gene data show CDR1 as MGHRA and CDR2 as YSYEKL. The germline V and J ends were trimmed by 0 bases and 4 bases, with 9 bases remaining between them. This CDR3 is 15 amino acids long. The CDR3 coding sequence is TGCGCCAGCAGCCAAGAGGCGACTATCACCGGGGAGCTGTTTTTT. Amino acids: CASSQEATITGELFF.

The gene calls are TRBV18 and TRBJ2-5, with 8 bases fitting TRBD2. Germline lookup yields CDR1 KGHSH and CDR2 LQKENI. CDR3 length: 13 amino acids. The trim removed 8 bases at V and 4 bases at J, leaving 6 bases unmatched. CDR3 nucleotide sequence: TGTGCCAGCCTCAGCGGGGGAGCAGAGACCCAGTACTTC. Translated, it gives CASLSGGAETQYF.

CDR3 nucleotide sequence: TGTGCCAGCAGCCTGAGCACAGATACGCAGTATTTT. Its translation: CASSLSTDTQYF. The V gene is TRBV7-2, the J gene TRBJ2-3, with D unresolved. Germline loops: CDR1 SGHTA, CDR2 FQGNSA. V gave up 5 bases and J gave up 0 bases, with 3 bases separating them. This CDR3 spans 12 amino acids.

The chain employs TRBV4-1 and TRBJ2-5, with unresolved D. Trimming stripped 3 bases from V and 3 bases from J, with 5 bases between. Per the germline V gene, CDR1 is MGHRA and CDR2 is YSYEKL. The CDR3 has 12 amino acids. CDR3 DNA sequence: TGCGCCAGCAGCCATAGTGAAGAGACCCAGTACTTC. Its translation: CASSHSEETQYF.

The V call is TRBV11-2, the J call TRBJ2-1; no clear D gene. The germline V gene encodes CDR1 SGHAT and CDR2 FQNNGV. V was shortened by 3 bases and J by 6 bases, with 15 bases between the two germline ends. This CDR3 region has 15 residues. CDR3 protein: CASSFGRAFTNEQFF. The CDR3 bases are TGTGCCAGCAGCTTCGGGCGAGCCTTCACCAATGAGCAGTTCTTC.

The J gene is TRBJ1-1, the V gene TRBV6-5; the D is unclear. Germline V gives CDR1 MNHEY, CDR2 SVGAGI. The CDR3 runs 14 residues. Trimming removed 6 bases from V and 4 bases from J, with 15 bases in between. CDR3 sequence: CASSPGPLGTEAFF. The CDR3 nucleotides read TGTGCCAGCAGCCCCGGGCCTCTAGGCACTGAAGCTTTCTTT.

This rearrangement joins TRBV14 to TRBJ1-4; 7 positions agree with TRBD1. Germline V gene sequence: CDR1 SGHDN, CDR2 FVKESK. The CDR3 runs to 14 residues. The V gene end was trimmed by 4 bases and the J gene end by 8 bases; junction bases not matched to a gene: 7. DNA of the CDR3: TGTGCCAGCAGCCCCGGGACAGCCTTCGAAAAACTGTTTTTT. The encoded protein is CASSPGTAFEKLFF.

J is TRBJ2-5 and V is TRBV7-8, with a possible D match to TRBD1 (5 bases). V dropped 0 bases and J dropped 1 base, with 9 bases sitting between them. The CDR3 covers 15 residues. In germline, CDR1 is SGHVS, CDR2 FQNEAQ. CDR3 in DNA: TGTGCCAGCAGCTTAGCGGGGCGGATCCAAGAGACCCAGTACTTC. Translating it yields CASSLAGRIQETQYF.